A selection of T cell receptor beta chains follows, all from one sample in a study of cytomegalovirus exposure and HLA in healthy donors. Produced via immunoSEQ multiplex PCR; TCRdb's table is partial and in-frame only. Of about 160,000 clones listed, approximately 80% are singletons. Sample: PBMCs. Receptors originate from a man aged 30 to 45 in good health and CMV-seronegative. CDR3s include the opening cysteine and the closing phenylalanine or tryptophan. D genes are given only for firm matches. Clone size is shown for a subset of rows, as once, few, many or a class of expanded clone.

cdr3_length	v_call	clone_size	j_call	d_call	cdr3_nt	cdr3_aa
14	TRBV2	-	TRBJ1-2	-	TGTGCCAGCAGTGGGGCCTTTCTCGGCTATGGCTACACCTTC	CASSGAFLGYGYTF
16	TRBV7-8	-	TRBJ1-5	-	TGTGCCAGCAGCTTAGTAGGCAGGAACGGCAATCAGCCCCAGCATTTT	CASSLVGRNGNQPQHF
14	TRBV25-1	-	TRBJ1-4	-	TGTGCCAGCGTGTCCCCTGGGGGGTTTGAAAAACTGTTTTTT	CASVSPGGFEKLFF
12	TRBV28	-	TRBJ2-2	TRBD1	TGTGCCAGCTGGACAGGGATCGGGGAGCTGTTTTTT	CASWTGIGELFF
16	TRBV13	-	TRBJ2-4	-	TGTGCCAGCAGCTCCTCCCGGAGAAGGGCCAAAAACATTCAGTACTTC	CASSSSRRRAKNIQYF
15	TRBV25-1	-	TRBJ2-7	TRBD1	TGTGCCAGCAGTGGTCGTGGGCAGGGGGCCTACGAGCAGTACTTC	CASSGRGQGAYEQYF
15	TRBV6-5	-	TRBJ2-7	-	TGTGCCAGCAGGTCCCGGGGCCGGGGGTCCTACGAGCAGTACTTC	CASRSRGRGSYEQYF
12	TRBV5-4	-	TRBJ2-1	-	TGTGCCAGCAGCTCTCCGGGATGGGAGCAGTTCTTC	CASSSPGWEQFF
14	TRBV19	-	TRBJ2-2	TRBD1	TGTGCCAGTAGGGACAGGTCGGCCACCGGGGAGCTGTTTTTT	CASRDRSATGELFF
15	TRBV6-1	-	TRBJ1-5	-	TGTGCCAGCAGTCTGACGCAGGGAAGCAATCAGCCCCAGCATTTT	CASSLTQGSNQPQHF
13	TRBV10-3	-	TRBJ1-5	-	TGTGCCATCAGTGATTGGGGAGGGCAGCCCCAGCATTTT	CAISDWGGQPQHF
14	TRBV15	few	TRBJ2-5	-	TGTGCCACCAGCAGAGAGGCCAGGGAAGAGACCCAGTACTTC	CATSREAREETQYF
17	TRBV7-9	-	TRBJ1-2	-	TGTGCCAGCAGCTTAGCCCCCAGGTCTCCAGCTAACTATGGCTACACCTTC	CASSLAPRSPANYGYTF
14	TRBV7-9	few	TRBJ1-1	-	TGTGCCAGCAGCTTACTAGTCAGGGAATATGAAGCTTTCTTT	CASSLLVREYEAFF
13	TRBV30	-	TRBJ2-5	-	TGTGCCTGGAGTGTACTAGCCCAAGAGACCCAGTACTTC	CAWSVLAQETQYF
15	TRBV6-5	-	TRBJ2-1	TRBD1	TGTGCCAGCAGTTATGGGACAGGGGAAAGGGGTGAGCAGTTCTTC	CASSYGTGERGEQFF
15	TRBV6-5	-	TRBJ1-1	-	TGTGCCAGCAGTCCTATGAATAGCATGAACACTGAAGCTTTCTTT	CASSPMNSMNTEAFF
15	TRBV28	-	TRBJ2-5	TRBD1	TGTGCCAGCAGTTTCTCCGGGACAGGCGAAGAGACCCAGTACTTC	CASSFSGTGEETQYF
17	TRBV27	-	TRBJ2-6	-	TGTGCCAGCTGTGACATATCATCTTTCTTAGGGGCCAACGTCCTGACTTTC	CASCDISSFLGANVLTF
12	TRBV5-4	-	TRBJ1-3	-	TGTGCCAGCAGCTTCCAGAGGGACACCATATATTTT	CASSFQRDTIYF
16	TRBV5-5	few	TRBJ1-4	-	TGTGCCAGCAGCTTGGAGGGGTTTGCAACTAATGAAAAACTGTTTTTT	CASSLEGFATNEKLFF
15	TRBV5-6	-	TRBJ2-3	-	TGTGCCAGCAGCTTGATGACGGGAGTAGGAGATACGCAGTATTTT	CASSLMTGVGDTQYF
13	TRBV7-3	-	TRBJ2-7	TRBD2	TGTGCCAGCAGCTTAGGGGGGGGGAACGAGCAGTACTTC	CASSLGGGNEQYF
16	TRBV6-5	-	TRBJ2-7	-	TGTGCCAGCAGTTACTCGCCTCCGGCTAGTGGGTACGAGCAGTACTTC	CASSYSPPASGYEQYF